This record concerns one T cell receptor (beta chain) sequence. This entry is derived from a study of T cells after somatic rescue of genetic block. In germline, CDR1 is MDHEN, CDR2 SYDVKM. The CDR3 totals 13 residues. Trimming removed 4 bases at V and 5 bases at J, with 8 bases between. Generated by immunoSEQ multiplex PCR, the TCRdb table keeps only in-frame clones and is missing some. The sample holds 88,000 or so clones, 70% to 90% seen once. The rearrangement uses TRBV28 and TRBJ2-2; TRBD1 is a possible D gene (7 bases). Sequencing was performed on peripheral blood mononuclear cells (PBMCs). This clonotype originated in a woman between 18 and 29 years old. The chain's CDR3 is CASSSGGTGELFF. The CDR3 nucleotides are TGTGCCAGCAGTTCAGGGGGGACCGGGGAGCTGTTTTTT.